This T cell receptor (beta chain) was recorded in a study of cytomegalovirus exposure and HLA in healthy donors. Findings of the study overall: It was reported in a later analysis that an Asian-associated ancestry cluster showed fewer N-insertions than the approximately 670-donor mean. Later on, an analysis showed TCR association rates differing by HLA locus, with DRB1 the most and HLA-C the fewest. Previous analysis showed most TCR beta V segments were productive about 90% or about 30% of the time. It emerged from a later analysis that several of the most significant clusters appeared to be linked to common viral pathogens.

This PCR relied on a set of 60 Vbeta primers and 13 Jbeta primers. TCRdb's table, derived via immunoSEQ multiplex PCR, lists solely in-frame clones and lacks some. The sample includes approximately 160,000 clones, roughly four fifths of them seen just once. With respect to this clone: Its specificity is not known. The junction and the germline gene differ at one end; a read error may be behind it.

Sequencing was done on a sample of PBMCs. The source of this sequence is a middle-aged woman in good health and CMV-seronegative.

The CDR3: CSSSEVDYGYTF. CDR3 DNA sequence: TGTTCCAGCAGCGAGGTTGACTATGGCTACACCTTC. The chain links TRBV7-9 to TRBJ1-2; D not certain. The germline gives CDR1 SEHNR, CDR2 FQNEAQ (reference sequence). The CDR3 loop spans 12 amino acids.